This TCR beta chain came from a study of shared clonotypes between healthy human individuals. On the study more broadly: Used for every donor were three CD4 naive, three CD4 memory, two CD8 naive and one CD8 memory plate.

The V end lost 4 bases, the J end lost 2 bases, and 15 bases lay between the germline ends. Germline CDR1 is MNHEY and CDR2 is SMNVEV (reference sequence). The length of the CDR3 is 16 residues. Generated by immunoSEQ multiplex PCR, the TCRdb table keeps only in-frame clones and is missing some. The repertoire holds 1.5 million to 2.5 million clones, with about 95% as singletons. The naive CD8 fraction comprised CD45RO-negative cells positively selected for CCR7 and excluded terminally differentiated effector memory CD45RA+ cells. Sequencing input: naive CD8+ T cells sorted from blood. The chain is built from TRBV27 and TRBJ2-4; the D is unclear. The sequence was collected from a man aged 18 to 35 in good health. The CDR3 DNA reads TGTGCCAGCAGTTCGACAATTTGGGGTTCCAAAAACATTCAGTACTTC. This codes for CASSSTIWGSKNIQYF.